This T cell receptor beta chain emerged from a study of shared clonotypes between healthy human individuals. The overall study: A few men and a couple of women, aged 18 to 49, were donors.

Sequencing was performed with immunoSEQ multiplex PCR; in TCRdb, only in-frame clones are kept and a portion is missing. The sample records approximately 2.3 million clones, 85% to 95% being singletons. V was trimmed by 3 bases and J by 4 bases, leaving 10 bases between them. The CDR3 is 13 amino acids. Germline assignment: CDR1 SGHRS and CDR2 YFSETQ. Adult donors, all healthy and HIV-negative, had no recent acute infections or vaccinations. Every contributor of samples was a Caucasian grown-up residing in Nashville, Tennessee. The sequence derives from a man in his late teens or twenties in good health. Some clones in this sample may be carry-over from other donors' samples. Source material: naive CD4+ T cells from PBMCs. This sample's subset: CD45RA+ positively selected. V is TRBV5-1 and J is TRBJ1-2; D is perhaps TRBD1 (5 bases). The CDR3 DNA follows: TGCGCCAGCAGCTCCACAGGAACCTATGGCTACACCTTC. This sequence encodes CASSSTGTYGYTF.